The TCR beta chain described here comes from a study of PD-1 blockade in mismatch repair-deficient tumors (dated by TCRdb to 2016 to 2017). Some background on the complete study: Between late 2013 and 2016, the trial enrolled roughly 86 consecutive patients with roughly twelve types of mismatch repair-deficient cancer, all of whom had received prior treatment and were progressing. Deep sequencing of TCR CDR3 regions was used to track tumor-associated T cell clones in peripheral blood of patients responding to PD-1 blockade. What the study reported, not specific to this receptor: Rapid expansion after pembrolizumab followed by contraction, generally before radiologic responses, was shown by tumor-resident clones, which were often undetectable in blood before treatment.

Libraries came from the immunoSEQ multiplex PCR assay. TCRdb stores this immuneACCESS table with in-frame sequences only. Part of the clones is absent; in the studies checked, under half of the shortfall reflects unresolved V genes, and no reason is known for the rest. The sample records 80,000 to 100,000 clones, 81% of which are singletons. About 2.4% of the sample lies in the top ten. The time point label for this specimen denotes: peripheral blood 12 weeks after first pembrolizumab dose. For every enrolled patient, mismatch repair deficiency was confirmed by either polymerase chain reaction or immunohistochemistry. TCR sequencing was carried out for a few patients who responded to pembrolizumab therapy. In the phase II trial, pembrolizumab PD-1 blockade was tested prospectively in advanced mismatch repair-deficient cancers, no matter which tissue of origin the cancers came from. Peripheral blood T cell samples were gathered serially, both before PD-1 blockade started and at multiple time points afterward. Blood sampling time points were reported as weeks after the first dose of pembrolizumab.

About this clone itself: It has no known antigen specificity. No clone much larger than this one lies a single base away; base qualities are absent.

At the junction V is shortened by 0 bases and J by 0 bases, with 13 bases in between. The CDR1 and CDR2 encoded by the germline V gene are MGHRA and YSYEKL. Spanning cysteine to phenylalanine, the CDR3 consists of 17 amino acids. The kept DNA is CDR3 alone, 51 bases in frame from the first base. The TCR was taken from an adult with mismatch repair-deficient cancer. The chain is assembled from TRBV4-1 and TRBJ2-3; TRBD2 is possibly the D segment (6 matching bases). Sequencing was performed on peripheral blood, taken 12 weeks after starting pembrolizumab. The CDR3 region has the sequence CASSQDPPGTSTDTQYF. The DNA sequence is given as TGCGCCAGCAGCCAAGATCCCCCAGGGACTAGCACAGATACGCAGTATTTT.